Detailed here is one TCR beta chain. What it binds is unknown. The germline gene is not matched at one end of the junction; a read error may be the cause. These data originate in a study of tumor and adjacent non-tumor tissue in lung cancer. Study information: Samples averaged around 4 million productive TCRbeta reads each. Regarding the study as a whole: In normal lung, the top 100 clones were significantly more dominant than in tumor.

The germline V gene has CDR1 SQVTM and CDR2 ANQGSEA. The CDR3 totals 14 residues. A modified ARM-PCR protocol with three rounds of nested PCR amplified TCRbeta. TCRdb used MiXCR to reprocess the multiplex PCR reads, holding one entry per CDR3 protein. The data hold 90,000 to 100,000 distinct CDR3 sequences, with 80% observed a single time. No cell sorting was done before RNA was extracted from the tissue. Distant lung tissue was collected more than 3 cm away from the tumor edge. Sequencing input: distant non-tumor lung tissue. The clonotype was recovered from a man aged 55-75 years with small cell lung cancer. This chain uses TRBV29-1 with TRBJ2-5, with D tentatively TRBD1 or TRBD2 (5 bases each). The CDR3 loop reads CSIWGPGKGESQYF. The CDR3 nucleotides read TGCAGCATTTGGGGACCCGGAAAGGGAGAGTCCCAGTACTTC.